One sample yielded the 8 T cell receptor beta chains listed below, sequenced in a study of blood T cell repertoires in COVID-19. Assay used: immunoSEQ multiplex PCR; TCRdb lists only in-frame clones, some missing. This sample yields roughly 390,000 clones, of which approximately 87% are seen a single time; 10% belongs to the top ten. The sequenced material came from peripheral blood. Source of these receptors: a woman aged 30 to 39 with COVID-19, enrolled during active disease.

In this sample, this clone turned up a few times. The chain recombines TRBV11-2 with TRBJ1-1; 8 nucleotides match TRBD1. V was pared by 5 bases and J by 4 bases, with 6 bases of the junction left unmatched. From germline, CDR1 is SGHAT and CDR2 FQNNGV. This CDR3 has 14 residues. The CDR3 coding sequence is TGTGCCAGCAGCCTTACCGGACAGGGCACTGAAGCTTTCTTT. It codes for CASSLTGQGTEAFF. Supplemented by reference TRBV11-2 and TRBJ1-1, the full variable domain reads EAGVAQSPRYKIIEKRQSVAFWCNPISGHATLYWYQQILGQGPKLLIQFQNNGVVDDSQLPKDRFSAERLKGVDSTLKIQPAKLEDSAVYLCASSLTGQGTEAFFGQGTRLTVV.

This clone was observed once. The chain combines TRBV11-2 with TRBJ2-7; D gene uncertain. CDR1 is SGHAT, CDR2 FQNNGV, per germline. This CDR3 is 12 amino acids long. Trimming removed 5 bases from V and 5 bases from J, with 10 bases in between. The CDR3 DNA reads TGTGCCAGCAGCATCGACTCAAACGAGCAGTACTTC. Protein product: CASSIDSNEQYF.

V usage is TRBV30 and J usage is TRBJ2-7; 8 bases match TRBD2. From germline, CDR1 is GTSNPN and CDR2 SVGIG (reference sequence). The CDR3 length is 14 residues. V shed 0 bases and J 0 bases; nucleotides not matched to a gene: 1. CDR3 region: CAWSVSGSSYEQYF. Written as DNA, the CDR3 is TGTGCCTGGAGTGTGAGCGGGAGCTCCTACGAGCAGTACTTC. Combining the CDR3 with reference TRBV30 and TRBJ2-7 gives the whole variable domain SQTIHQWPATLVQPVGSPLSLECTVEGTSNPNLYWYRQAAGRGLQLLFYSVGIGQISSEVPQNLSASRPQDRQFILSSKKLLLSDSGFYLCAWSVSGSSYEQYFGPGTRLTVT.

This clone was seen once. The chain uses TRBV6-2 or TRBV6-3 and TRBJ2-1, with TRBD2 identical over 7 bases. Looked up from germline, CDR1 is MNHEY and CDR2 is SVGEGT. V gave up 6 bases and J gave up 9 bases; unmatched junction bases: 17. The CDR3 is 16 residues long. CDR3 sequence (DNA): TGTGCCAGCAGCCCGACGGGACTAATGGCCTTGGGTGAGCAGTTCTTC. It is translated as CASSPTGLMALGEQFF.

This chain connects TRBV15 to TRBJ1-5, with 7 bases identical to TRBD1. The CDR3 has 15 amino acids. The germline CDR1 and CDR2 sequences are LNHNV and YYDKDF (reference sequence). V gave up 5 bases and J gave up 7 bases; unmatched junction bases: 11. The CDR3 here is CATSGGDRARQPQHF. CDR3 sequence (DNA): TGTGCCACCAGCGGTGGAGACAGGGCGAGGCAGCCCCAGCATTTT.

The V call is TRBV9, the J call TRBJ2-5; TRBD2 is a possible D gene (6 bases). The CDR3 contains 14 residues. Germline V gives CDR1 SGDLS, CDR2 YYNGEE. V was shortened by 0 bases and J by 1 base, with 7 bases between the two germline ends. The CDR3 is CASSVGDSQETQYF. The CDR3 DNA follows: TGTGCCAGCAGCGTAGGGGACTCCCAAGAGACCCAGTACTTC.

This clone was seen a handful of times. This chain uses TRBV7-2 with TRBJ1-5, with TRBD1 identical over 7 bases. V shed 5 bases, J shed 7 bases, and the junction held 11 bases outside the gene matches. The CDR3 is 15 amino acids. Germline V gene lookup returns CDR1 SGHTA and CDR2 FQGNSA. This CDR3 is CASSISDRAGQPQHF. CDR3 DNA: TGTGCCAGCAGCATCTCCGACAGGGCAGGCCAGCCCCAGCATTTT. The full variable domain, completed using reference TRBV7-2 and TRBJ1-5, is GAGVSQSPSNKVTEKGKDVELRCDPISGHTALYWYRQSLGQGLEFLIYFQGNSAPDKSGLPSDRFSAERTGGSVSTLTIQRTQQEDSAVYLCASSISDRAGQPQHFGDGTRLSIL.

This clone appeared a few times. The rearrangement links TRBV7-2 to TRBJ2-5; TRBD1 is a possible D gene (6 bases). The CDR3 sequence is 13 residues long. V lost 3 bases and J lost 2, with 7 bases in between. The germline V gene encodes CDR1 SGHTA and CDR2 FQGNSA. CDR3 sequence (DNA): TGTGCCAGCAGCTTTCAGGGGCAAGAGACCCAGTACTTC. Translating gives CASSFQGQETQYF.